This TCR beta chain was identified in a study of T cells after yellow fever vaccination. Study conclusions and caveats: There was a possibility that FACS-sorted repertoires contained abundant clonotypes contaminating from the bulk population. After the booster, 96% of CD4 and about nine tenths of CD8 primary-response clones were re-detected.

Germline lookup yields CDR1 SGHRS and CDR2 YFSETQ. J gave up 6 bases and V 5 bases, and 7 bases lay outside the gene matches. The CDR3 totals 14 residues. They built TCR cDNA with 5'RACE template switching, a step that put in a universal primer site and UMIs. Each CDR3 protein gets one entry after TCRdb re-called the 5' RACE reads with MiXCR. The sample has hundreds of thousands of distinct CDR3 sequences; approximately 13% are singletons. As to this clonotype: The antigen is undetermined.

This clonotype originated in a man aged 25 to 40 who received the YFV17D yellow fever vaccine. Source: PBMCs, taken on the day of the yellow fever booster vaccination. The genes are TRBV5-1 and TRBJ2-1; 8 nucleotides match TRBD2. CDR3 protein: CASSAAGVSNEQFF. CDR3 coding DNA: TGCGCCAGCAGTGCAGCGGGAGTCTCCAATGAGCAGTTCTTC.